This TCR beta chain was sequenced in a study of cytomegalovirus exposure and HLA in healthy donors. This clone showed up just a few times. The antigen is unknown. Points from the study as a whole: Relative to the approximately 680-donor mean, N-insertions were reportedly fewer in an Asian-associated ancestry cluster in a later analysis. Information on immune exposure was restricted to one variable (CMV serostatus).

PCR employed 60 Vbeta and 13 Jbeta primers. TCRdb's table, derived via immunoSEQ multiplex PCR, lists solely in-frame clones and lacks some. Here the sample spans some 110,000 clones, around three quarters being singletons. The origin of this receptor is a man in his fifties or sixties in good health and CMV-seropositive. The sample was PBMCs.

CDR3 sequence: CASTYNLRNTEAFF. The CDR3 nucleotides read TGTGCCAGTACGTACAACCTCAGGAACACTGAAGCTTTCTTT. The chain combines TRBV6-5 with TRBJ1-1, with no clear D. The CDR3 is 14 residues long. Between the trimmed V and J ends, which lost 9 bases and 1 base, there was a span of 15 bases. Germline CDR1 reads MNHEY; CDR2 reads SVGAGI.